A single sample gave rise to the 27 T cell receptor beta chains below, sequenced in a study of PD-L1 blockade in urothelial cancer. The assay was immunoSEQ multiplex PCR, and TCRdb's table has in-frame clones only and misses some. The data hold fewer than 75,000 clones, with 90% observed a single time. Stated time point: pretreatment peripheral blood. The material sequenced was PBMCs, taken around atezolizumab (anti-PD-L1) treatment. The source is an older man with urothelial cancer.

This clone appeared once. The V gene is TRBV29-1, the J gene TRBJ2-1; D remains ambiguous. Germline-derived CDR1 and CDR2 are SQVTM and ANQGSEA. The CDR3 has 12 amino acids. Trimming removed 2 bases at V and 5 bases at J, with 7 bases between. CDR3 nucleotides: TGCAGCGTTGAATTCCGAGACAATGAGCAGTTCTTC. It translates to CSVEFRDNEQFF.

J is TRBJ2-2 and V is TRBV19, with TRBD1 matching over 7 bases. The junction had 11 bases not matched to a gene; V was cut back by 4 bases and J by 6 bases. The CDR3 runs to 16 residues. Germline V gene lookup returns CDR1 LNHDA and CDR2 SQIVND (reference sequence). CDR3 sequence: CASSKNWPTGPGELFF. The CDR3 coding sequence is TGTGCCAGTAGTAAAAATTGGCCGACAGGGCCCGGGGAGCTGTTTTTT.

The rearrangement uses TRBV18 and TRBJ2-7; 9 bases line up with TRBD2. The V segment lost 0 bases and the J segment 2 bases; nucleotides outside the gene matches: 2. This CDR3 contains 15 residues. Germline CDR1 is KGHSH and CDR2 is LQKENI. CDR3 sequence reads: CASSPPLAGTYEQYF. The DNA for the CDR3 is TGTGCCAGCTCACCACCCCTAGCGGGGACCTACGAGCAGTACTTC.

The chain joins TRBV9 to TRBJ1-1; D remains ambiguous. This CDR3 region has 15 residues. Germline V gene data show CDR1 as SGDLS and CDR2 as YYNGEE. Trimming removed 4 bases from V and 2 bases from J, with 15 bases in between. CDR3 sequence (DNA): TGTGCCAGCAGCCCAATGGGCGGGAAAAACACTGAAGCTTTCTTT. Encoded protein: CASSPMGGKNTEAFF.

The chain links TRBV5-4 to TRBJ2-5; TRBD1 matches at 9 bases. J gave up 7 bases and V 2 bases, and 3 bases lay outside the gene matches. Germline loops: CDR1 SGHNT, CDR2 YYREEE (reference sequence). The CDR3 spans 13 residues. The CDR3 spells CASSLQGAGTQYF. CDR3 nucleotide sequence: TGTGCCAGCAGCTTACAGGGGGCGGGGACCCAGTACTTC.

Concerning this clone itself: One end of the junction fails to match germline, which may point to a read error. V and J are TRBV20-1 and TRBJ1-2, with D possibly being TRBD1 (5 bases). The CDR3 extends over 11 amino acids. Per the germline V gene, CDR1 is DFQATT and CDR2 is SNEGSKA (reference sequence). For the CDR3, the DNA is TGCAGTGCCGGGACTAAGTATGGCTACACCTTC. Amino acid sequence: CSAGTKYGYTF.

The rearrangement links TRBV5-4 to TRBJ2-3; no clear D. The CDR3 loop spans 16 amino acids. V lost 2 bases, J lost 5 bases, and 18 bases lay in between. In germline, CDR1 is SGHNT, CDR2 YYREEE (reference sequence). The CDR3 sequence: CASSLSGSLSGDTQYF. As DNA, the CDR3 is TGTGCCAGCAGCTTATCCGGTAGCCTCTCGGGAGATACGCAGTATTTT.

The chain combines TRBV7-9 with TRBJ2-3, with D possibly being TRBD2 (6 bases). Germline V gene data show CDR1 as SEHNR and CDR2 as FQNEAQ (reference sequence). The CDR3 sequence is 14 residues long. The V end was cut by 3 bases, the J end by 0 bases, with 7 bases between. CDR3 sequence reads: CASSFSGSTDTQYF. The CDR3 DNA is TGTGCCAGCAGCTTCAGCGGGAGCACAGATACGCAGTATTTT.

This clone was seen a single time. V gene TRBV9 combines with J gene TRBJ2-6, with 8 bases that match TRBD1. The germline V gene has CDR1 SGDLS and CDR2 YYNGEE. This CDR3 comprises 17 residues. Trimming cost V 4 bases and J 0 bases; bases outside gene matches: 6. The CDR3 reads CASSFRTGISGANVLTF. CDR3 sequence (DNA): TGTGCCAGCAGCTTCAGGACAGGGATCTCTGGGGCCAACGTCCTGACTTTC.

This rearrangement joins TRBV30 to TRBJ1-1; 7 bases are a match to TRBD1. Trimming at V came to 2 bases and at J to 3 bases, leaving 12 bases not matched to a gene. The CDR3 contains 16 residues. The germline CDR1 and CDR2 sequences are GTSNPN and SVGIG (reference sequence). In DNA form, the CDR3 reads TGTGCCTGGAGTAAACGAGGAGGAACAGGGGACACTGAAGCTTTCTTT. Protein sequence: CAWSKRGGTGDTEAFF.

The V gene is TRBV5-5, the J gene TRBJ2-1; no clear D gene. CDR3 length equals 15 residues. Trimming took 3 bases from V and 0 from J, leaving 10 bases between them. Germline V gives CDR1 SGHKS, CDR2 YYEKEE (reference sequence). CDR3 DNA: TGTGCCAGCAGCTCGAGGCCCAGCTCCTACAATGAGCAGTTCTTC. Translated, it gives CASSSRPSSYNEQFF. The variable domain in full, with the rest retrieved from reference TRBV5-5 and TRBJ2-1, is DAGVTQSPTHLIKTRGQQVTLRCSPISGHKSVSWYQQVLGQGPQFIFQYYEKEERGRGNFPDRFSARQFPNYSSELNVNALLLGDSALYLCASSSRPSSYNEQFFGPGTRLTVL.

The chain joins TRBV9 to TRBJ1-3; D may be TRBD1 (5 bases). The germline CDR1 and CDR2 sequences are SGDLS and YYNGEE. CDR3 length: 15 residues. Trimming shortened V by 0 bases and J by 1 base, and 8 bases separated the two germline ends. In DNA, the CDR3 is TGTGCCAGCAGCGTAGCTTCAGGGTCTGGAAACACCATATATTTT. The encoded protein is CASSVASGSGNTIYF.

V and J are TRBV10-3 and TRBJ2-7; maybe TRBD1 (5 bases). V lost 4 bases to trimming and J lost 0 bases, with 10 bases between them. Germline lookup yields CDR1 ENHRY and CDR2 SYGVKD. CDR3 length: 14 amino acids. This chain's CDR3 is CAISVQGVSYEQYF. As DNA, the CDR3 is TGTGCCATCAGTGTTCAAGGGGTCTCCTACGAGCAGTACTTC.

This chain uses TRBV15 with TRBJ2-7; weak D call: TRBD1 (5 bases). Trimming took 1 base from V and 4 from J, leaving 14 bases between them. This CDR3 comprises 15 residues. The germline V gene encodes CDR1 LNHNV and CDR2 YYDKDF (reference sequence). The CDR3 sequence: CATSRGQLSRYEQYF. In DNA form, the CDR3 reads TGTGCCACCAGCAGAGGACAGTTGTCAAGGTACGAGCAGTACTTC.

The V call is TRBV5-1, the J call TRBJ2-3; 11 bases match TRBD2. This CDR3 spans 16 amino acids. Germline V gives CDR1 SGHRS, CDR2 YFSETQ. V lost 4 bases, J lost 1 base, and 5 bases stayed unmatched. The CDR3 DNA is TGCGCCAGCAGCATGATTAGCGGGAGGGGCACAGATACGCAGTATTTT. This sequence encodes CASSMISGRGTDTQYF.

Only one count was recorded for this clone. This chain connects TRBV7-2 to TRBJ2-5; 7 bases agree with TRBD1. Germline CDR1 reads SGHTA; CDR2 reads FQGNSA. V was clipped by 5 bases and J by 7 bases; unmatched bases: 13. This CDR3 region has 15 residues. DNA of the CDR3: TGTGCCAGCAGCCCCCGCAGAGGGGGCAAGGTGACCCAGTACTTC. Its protein product is CASSPRRGGKVTQYF.

Regarding this clone: A read error may account for a junction end that differs from germline. The rearrangement joins TRBV28 to TRBJ1-2; tentatively, D is TRBD1 (5 bases). Looked up from germline, CDR1 is MDHEN and CDR2 is SYDVKM. The CDR3 covers 11 residues. The DNA for the CDR3 is TGTGCCATCAGTAACAGGTTGGGCTACACCTTC. This sequence encodes CAISNRLGYTF.

The J gene is TRBJ1-2, the V gene TRBV27; the D is unclear. V lost 3 bases to trimming and J lost 8 bases, with 13 bases between them. CDR3 length: 13 residues. Per the germline V gene, CDR1 is MNHEY and CDR2 is SMNVEV (reference sequence). CDR3 in DNA: TGTGCCAGCAGTTTGACTGCAATCGGCGGCTACACCTTC. Protein product: CASSLTAIGGYTF.

This chain joins TRBV28 and TRBJ2-7, with 13 positions matching TRBD2. Germline values: CDR1 MDHEN, CDR2 SYDVKM. Trimming cost V 7 bases and J 7 bases; bases outside gene matches: 7. This CDR3 region has 14 residues. CDR3 residues: CASTRLAGGGEQYF. The CDR3 region has the DNA TGTGCCAGCACCCGACTAGCGGGAGGAGGAGAGCAGTACTTC.

The chain links TRBV28 to TRBJ1-2, with 7 bases identical to TRBD1. V shed 3 bases and J 8 bases; nucleotides not matched to a gene: 15. CDR1 MDHEN and CDR2 SYDVKM come from the germline V gene. The CDR3 is 16 amino acids. DNA for the CDR3: TGTGCCAGCAGTTTGGGAGCAAGGGGGCGATCTGCGGGCTACACCTTC. Protein product: CASSLGARGRSAGYTF.

V usage is TRBV7-2 and J usage is TRBJ2-3; D gene uncertain. V was clipped by 0 bases and J by 5 bases, with 6 bases between them. CDR1 SGHTA and CDR2 FQGNSA come from the germline V gene. The CDR3 consists of 13 residues. CDR3 in amino acids: CASSLAFVDTQYF. Written as DNA, the CDR3 is TGTGCCAGCAGCTTAGCCTTTGTAGATACGCAGTATTTT.

The gene calls are TRBV6-6 and TRBJ2-2, with a weak D call TRBD2 (6 bases). The V end lost 6 bases, the J end lost 7 bases, and 21 bases lay between the germline ends. Per the germline V gene, CDR1 is MNHNY and CDR2 is SVGAGI (reference sequence). CDR3 size: 16 residues. As DNA, the CDR3 is TGTGCCAGCAGCTCTTCTCGGCGGGGATTGGACGGGGAGCTGTTTTTT. It encodes CASSSSRRGLDGELFF.

CDR3 residues: CASSYRQRNTEAFF. CDR3 sequence (DNA): TGTGCCAGCAGTTACCGACAGAGGAACACTGAAGCTTTCTTT. This chain uses TRBV6-5 with TRBJ1-1, with a weak D call TRBD1 (5 bases). Germline-derived CDR1 and CDR2 are MNHEY and SVGAGI. This CDR3 contains 14 residues. Trimming pared 2 bases from V and 1 base from J, leaving 8 bases between.

The rearrangement links TRBV5-6 to TRBJ2-3; 13 nucleotides line up with TRBD2. From germline, CDR1 is SGHDT and CDR2 YYEEEE. This CDR3 has 19 residues. V was clipped by 3 bases and J by 2 bases; unmatched bases: 12. The chain's CDR3 is CASSSWGGTSGTSTDTQYF. The CDR3 coding sequence is TGTGCCAGCAGCTCGTGGGGGGGGACTAGCGGGACCTCCACAGATACGCAGTATTTT.

The chain has TRBV5-6 and TRBJ2-1; TRBD1 matches at 9 bases. Trimming cost V 4 bases and J 9 bases; bases outside gene matches: 14. Germline V gene data show CDR1 as SGHDT and CDR2 as YYEEEE. The CDR3 sequence is 16 residues long. CDR3 in amino acids: CASSPSGTGSGSEQFF. In DNA form, the CDR3 reads TGTGCCAGCAGCCCCTCCGGGACAGGGAGCGGTAGTGAGCAGTTCTTC.

This clone showed up just once. The rearrangement links TRBV27 to TRBJ2-5; TRBD1 might be the D (6 bases). V lost 2 bases to trimming and J lost 5 bases, with 9 bases between them. The CDR3 is 13 residues long. Germline V gene sequence: CDR1 MNHEY, CDR2 SMNVEV (reference sequence). CDR3 sequence (DNA): TGTGCCAGCAGTTTAGGGGGCGGGGAGACCCAGTACTTC. Translation gives CASSLGGGETQYF.

The CDR3 region is CASSLRRGGEQFF. The CDR3 nucleotides read TGCGCCAGCAGCCTGCGCAGGGGTGGTGAGCAGTTCTTC. The chain combines TRBV5-1 with TRBJ2-1, with a weak D call TRBD1 (6 bases). Trimming stripped 4 bases from V and 9 bases from J, with 14 bases between. Germline lookup yields CDR1 SGHRS and CDR2 YFSETQ. The CDR3 length is 13 residues.